These 4 T cell receptor beta chains were all obtained from the same sample, sequenced in a study of blood T cell repertoires in COVID-19 (dated by TCRdb to 2019 to 2021). To prepare the library, the immunoSEQ multiplex PCR assay was applied. Held by TCRdb, this immuneACCESS table contains in-frame sequences only and omits some clones. Under half of the omission traces to an unresolved V gene where checked; the cause of the rest is unknown. The sample data list a few hundred thousand clones, and around 87% of these were observed just once. Approximately 2.5% of the sample is taken by the ten largest. The sequenced sample consisted of PBMCs or T cells enriched from blood (not recorded which). The receptors stem from a woman aged 18 to 35 who had recovered from COVID-19.

The genes are TRBV3-1 (or the pseudogene TRBV3-2) and TRBJ1-2; D ambiguous. Germline V gene sequence: CDR1 LGHDT, CDR2 YNNKEL (reference sequence). The CDR3 loop spans 14 amino acids. V gave up 0 bases and J gave up 7 bases, with 12 bases separating them. The CDR3 DNA reads TGTGCCAGCAGCCAAGATCCCTACTCTGGTGGCTACACCTTC. Translating gives CASSQDPYSGGYTF.

The V and J genes are TRBV19 and TRBJ1-3, with D uncertain. The CDR3 contains 13 residues. The germline V and J ends were trimmed by 6 bases and 0 bases, with 6 bases remaining between them. CDR1 and CDR2 from the germline V gene are LNHDA and SQIVND (reference sequence). CDR3 nucleotides: TGTGCCAGTAGAATCCTCTCTGGAAACACCATATATTTT. Its protein product is CASRILSGNTIYF.

The chain has TRBV27 and TRBJ2-2; D unresolved. The CDR3 is 16 residues long. Germline CDR1 is MNHEY and CDR2 is SMNVEV (reference sequence). Trimming stripped 7 bases from V and 0 bases from J, with 15 bases between. The CDR3 coding sequence is TGTGCCAGCACTTCGAGGTCGACTCCGAACACCGGGGAGCTGTTTTTT. This encodes CASTSRSTPNTGELFF.

This rearrangement joins TRBV19 to TRBJ2-7, with 12 bases that match TRBD1. CDR1 is LNHDA and CDR2 is SQIVND in the germline V gene (reference sequence). This CDR3 is built from 15 residues. J lost 6 bases, V lost 4 bases, and 7 bases had no gene match. CDR3 protein: CASSNRDRGPGEQYF. The CDR3, as DNA: TGTGCCAGTAGTAACCGGGACAGGGGGCCAGGCGAGCAGTACTTC.